This T cell receptor beta chain was documented in a study of blood T cell repertoires in COVID-19. TCRdb's table, derived via immunoSEQ multiplex PCR, lists solely in-frame clones and lacks some. Seen here are 150,000 to 200,000 clones, roughly three quarters observed once, and the top ten hold less than 20%. This CDR3 is built from 13 residues. CDR1 MNHEY and CDR2 SMNVEV come from the germline V gene (reference sequence). With 10 bases clipped from V and 3 bases from J, the junction kept 6 bases outside the gene matches. The clonotype originates from a woman in her forties or fifties with acute COVID-19. The source material was PBMCs or T cells enriched from blood (not recorded which). The V call is TRBV27, the J call TRBJ2-1; 7 bases map to TRBD1. CDR3 bases: TGTGCCACCCTCGGGACAGACTACAATGAGCAGTTCTTC. Residues: CATLGTDYNEQFF.